The 21 T cell receptor beta chains in this list originate from one sample, sequenced in a study of tumor and adjacent non-tumor tissue in lung cancer. The template was RNA from unsorted bulk tissue. The library came from three nested PCR rounds adapted from ARM-PCR protocols. TCRdb analysed the multiplex PCR reads with MiXCR anew, one entry per CDR3 protein. The data contain some 74,000 distinct CDR3 sequences, about two thirds of them singletons. Input material: lung tumor tissue. These receptors all come from a woman aged 40 to 50 with non-small cell lung cancer.

At least ten counts were recorded for this clonotype. This chain links TRBV6-1 with TRBJ2-3, with 7 bases lining up with TRBD2. J was trimmed by 2 bases and V by 4 bases; bases with no gene match: 6. The germline gives CDR1 MNHNS, CDR2 SASEGT. This CDR3 contains 15 residues. The CDR3 spells CASSARGVFTDTQYF. The CDR3 region has the DNA TGTGCCAGCAGTGCCCGGGGGGTCTTCACAGATACGCAGTATTTT.

This clonotype was seen at least ten times. This chain links TRBV12-3 or TRBV12-4 with TRBJ2-3, with D hard to call. Trimming pared 5 bases from V and 4 bases from J, leaving 7 bases between. The CDR3 totals 12 residues. As DNA, the CDR3 is TGTGCCAGCAGTGATCGGTCAGATACGCAGTATTTT. This encodes CASSDRSDTQYF.

V gene TRBV30 combines with J gene TRBJ2-3; tentative D call: TRBD2 (5 bases). Deletions cut 2 bases from V and 2 bases from J, with 11 bases between. Per the germline V gene, CDR1 is GTSNPN and CDR2 is SVGIG (reference sequence). The CDR3 has 14 amino acids. CDR3: CAWSWWEYTDTQYF. CDR3 DNA sequence: TGTGCCTGGAGTTGGTGGGAGTACACAGATACGCAGTATTTT.

This clonotype showed up many times. This may arise from a read error, as a much more abundant clone is one base away. V and J are TRBV29-1 and TRBJ1-2; D is unresolved. Trimming pared 4 bases from V and 7 bases from J, leaving 7 bases between. CDR3 length: 10 amino acids. The germline gives CDR1 SQVTM, CDR2 ANQGSEA. The CDR3 reads CSVASSGYTF. The CDR3 DNA is TGCAGCGTTGCATCGAGTGGCTACACCTTC.

In this sample, this clonotype turned up once. This rearrangement joins TRBV11-2 to TRBJ2-1, with 9 bases fitting TRBD2. The germline gives CDR1 SGHAT, CDR2 FQNNGV. CDR3 length: 14 residues. The junction had 11 bases not matched to a gene; V was cut back by 8 bases and J by 9 bases. CDR3 amino acids: CASLDPSGGIEQFF. DNA of the CDR3: TGTGCCAGCTTAGATCCCAGCGGGGGGATTGAGCAGTTCTTC. The variable domain in full, with the rest retrieved from reference TRBV11-2 and TRBJ2-1, is EAGVAQSPRYKIIEKRQSVAFWCNPISGHATLYWYQQILGQGPKLLIQFQNNGVVDDSQLPKDRFSAERLKGVDSTLKIQPAKLEDSAVYLCASLDPSGGIEQFFGPGTRLTVL.

This clonotype was observed at least ten times. The gene calls are TRBV6-1 and TRBJ1-1; D not resolved. The V end lost 6 bases, the J end lost 2 bases, and 7 bases lay between the germline ends. CDR1 is MNHNS, CDR2 SASEGT, per germline. This CDR3 spans 12 amino acids. This chain's CDR3 is CASSAANTEAFF. In DNA form, the CDR3 reads TGTGCCAGCAGCGCAGCAAACACTGAAGCTTTCTTT.

A single count supports this clonotype. This chain uses TRBV6-2 or TRBV6-3 with TRBJ2-3; D might be TRBD1 or TRBD2, each matching 5 bases. Trimming shortened V by 10 bases and J by 4 bases, and 39 bases separated the two germline ends. Germline-derived CDR1 and CDR2 are MNHEY and SVGEGT. This CDR3 spans 21 amino acids. CDR3 nucleotides: TGTGCCAACCGTTACTCGATCGGGACGGGACGGAATCCGCCAGGGCCAGATACGCAGTATTTT. Amino acids: CANRYSIGTGRNPPGPDTQYF.

With regard to this clonotype: A much larger clone lies one base from this, so it may be a read error. This chain connects TRBV20-1 to TRBJ2-1; D may be TRBD2 (6 bases). This CDR3 has 12 amino acids. V was pared by 8 bases and J by 6 bases, with 14 bases between. CDR1 and CDR2 (germline): DFQATT, SNEGSKA (reference sequence). The CDR3, as DNA: TGCAGTACTATACCGACTAGCAATGAGCAGTTCTTC. Translated: CSTIPTSNEQFF.

On this clonotype itself: The conserved phenylalanine or tryptophan normally closing the CDR3 is absent here, so this likely arose from a read error. The rearrangement links TRBV12-3 or TRBV12-4 to TRBJ2-5; D not certain. The CDR3 spans 13 residues. This CDR3 reads CTSSLTFRETQYY. CDR3 nucleotides: TGTACCAGCAGTTTAACCTTCCGGGAGACCCAGTACTAC.

This clonotype was found many times. The chain joins TRBV30 to TRBJ2-3; no reliable D call. Germline assignment: CDR1 GTSNPN and CDR2 SVGIG (reference sequence). Trimming removed 4 bases at V and 4 bases at J, with 9 bases between. This CDR3 is built from 12 residues. The CDR3 reads CAWTHLSDTQYF. The CDR3 coding sequence is TGTGCCTGGACTCACTTGTCAGATACGCAGTATTTT.

As to this clonotype: Its ends do not fully match the called genes, so a read error is possible. This chain links TRBV11-1 with TRBJ2-1; D not resolved. Germline assignment: CDR1 SGHAT and CDR2 FQDESV (reference sequence). CDR3 size: 15 residues. CDR3 loop: CACSLWVIDYNEQLF. In nucleotides, the CDR3 is TGTGCCTGCAGCTTATGGGTGATAGATTACAATGAGCAGTTATTC.

Many counts were recorded for this clonotype. The rearrangement links TRBV5-5 to TRBJ2-1; 8 bases are shared with TRBD2. There are 15 residues in the CDR3. From germline, CDR1 is SGHKS and CDR2 YYEKEE (reference sequence). J lost 8 bases, V lost 3 bases, and 10 bases had no gene match. Here the CDR3 DNA reads TGTGCCAGCAGCTCCCGGACTAGCTTTCAGGATGAGCAGTTCTTC. Encoded protein: CASSSRTSFQDEQFF.

With regard to this clonotype: Since no conserved phenylalanine or tryptophan closes the CDR3, a read error is the likely cause. This sequence joins TRBV11-2 and TRBJ2-1; maybe TRBD2 (6 bases). Per the germline V gene, CDR1 is SGHAT and CDR2 is FQNNGV. This CDR3 contains 16 residues. Trimming took 7 bases from V and 4 from J, leaving 20 bases between them. Written as DNA, the CDR3 is TGTGCCAGCATCAAGACACTAGCTTCACTGTACAATGAGCAGTTCCTC. Its translation: CASIKTLASLYNEQFL.

Concerning this clonotype: Given a much more abundant clone one base away, this may be a read error. J is TRBJ1-6 and V is TRBV7-9; D call uncertain. Germline loops: CDR1 SEHNR, CDR2 FQNEAQ (reference sequence). This CDR3 comprises 13 residues. The CDR3 DNA follows: TGTGCCAGCAGCCCTCATGGTGAGGCACCCCTCCGCTTT. It translates to CASSPHGEAPLRF. The full variable domain, its missing parts supplied by reference TRBV7-9 and TRBJ1-6, is DTGVSQNPRHKITKRGQNVTFRCDPISEHNRLYWYRQTLGQGPEFLTYFQNEAQLEKSRLLSDRFSAERPKGSFSTLEIQRTEQGDSAMYLCASSPHGEAPLRFGNGTRLTVT.

This clonotype was seen a few times. V is TRBV6-4 and J is TRBJ2-2; a possible D gene is TRBD2 (6 bases). Germline values: CDR1 MRHNA, CDR2 SNTAGT. The CDR3 sequence is 13 residues long. With 4 bases removed from V and 3 bases from J, the gap between germline ends came to 6 bases. The CDR3 loop is CASSGDYTGELFF. CDR3 nucleotide sequence: TGTGCCAGCAGTGGGGACTACACCGGGGAGCTGTTTTTT.

With regard to this clonotype: One junction end disagrees with the germline gene, perhaps due to a read error. V usage is TRBV11-2 and J usage is TRBJ1-2; 8 bases map to TRBD1. From germline, CDR1 is SGHAT and CDR2 FQNNGV. The CDR3 has 14 amino acids. The CDR3 DNA reads TGCGCCAGCAGATTGCTTCAGGGGGCCAATGGCTACACCTTC. Translation gives CASRLLQGANGYTF.

V is TRBV11-2 and J is TRBJ1-2, with D possibly being TRBD1 (6 bases). The CDR3 has 15 amino acids. Trimming pared 4 bases from V and 10 bases from J, leaving 22 bases between. CDR1 SGHAT and CDR2 FQNNGV come from the germline V gene. The CDR3 reads CASSSSQGLNYNYTF. CDR3 bases: TGTGCCAGCAGCTCCTCACAGGGCCTTAACTATAACTACACCTTC.

A remark on this clonotype: One base away lies a much larger clone, so this may be a sequencing read error. The rearrangement links TRBV28 to TRBJ1-2, with unresolved D. CDR1 is MDHEN and CDR2 is SYDVKM in the germline V gene. The CDR3 contains 13 residues. DNA for the CDR3: TGTGCCAGCAGTTTAGATAGCTTCTATGGCTACGCCTTC. This codes for CASSLDSFYGYAF.

On this clonotype itself: Since the CDR3 does not end with the conserved phenylalanine or tryptophan, this likely comes from a read error. The chain is built from TRBV12-3 or TRBV12-4 and TRBJ1-4, with D perhaps matching TRBD1 (5 bases). CDR3 length: 15 residues. The V end lost 6 bases, the J end lost 11 bases, and 22 bases lay between the germline ends. The CDR3 region is CASSLGDPGRGKLFH. For the CDR3, the DNA is TGTGCCAGCAGCTTGGGGGACCCAGGACGTGGGAAACTGTTTCAT.

This clonotype was seen once. The chain couples TRBV11-2 to TRBJ2-1; 7 bases match TRBD2. Germline V gene data show CDR1 as SGHAT and CDR2 as FQNNGV. The CDR3 covers 18 residues. CDR3 sequence: CTCRSRIVTNGGLREQFF. The DNA for the CDR3 is TGTACCTGCAGGTCGCGCATCGTAACTAACGGGGGACTAAGGGAGCAGTTCTTC.

The gene calls are TRBV19 and TRBJ2-1; TRBD2 aligns across 11 bases. Germline CDR1 is LNHDA and CDR2 is SQIVND (reference sequence). This CDR3 comprises 15 residues. V gave up 7 bases and J gave up 4 bases; unmatched junction bases: 6. CDR3 amino acids: CASTPSGGTYNEQFF. CDR3 DNA sequence: TGTGCCAGTACCCCTAGCGGGGGGACGTACAATGAGCAGTTCTTC.